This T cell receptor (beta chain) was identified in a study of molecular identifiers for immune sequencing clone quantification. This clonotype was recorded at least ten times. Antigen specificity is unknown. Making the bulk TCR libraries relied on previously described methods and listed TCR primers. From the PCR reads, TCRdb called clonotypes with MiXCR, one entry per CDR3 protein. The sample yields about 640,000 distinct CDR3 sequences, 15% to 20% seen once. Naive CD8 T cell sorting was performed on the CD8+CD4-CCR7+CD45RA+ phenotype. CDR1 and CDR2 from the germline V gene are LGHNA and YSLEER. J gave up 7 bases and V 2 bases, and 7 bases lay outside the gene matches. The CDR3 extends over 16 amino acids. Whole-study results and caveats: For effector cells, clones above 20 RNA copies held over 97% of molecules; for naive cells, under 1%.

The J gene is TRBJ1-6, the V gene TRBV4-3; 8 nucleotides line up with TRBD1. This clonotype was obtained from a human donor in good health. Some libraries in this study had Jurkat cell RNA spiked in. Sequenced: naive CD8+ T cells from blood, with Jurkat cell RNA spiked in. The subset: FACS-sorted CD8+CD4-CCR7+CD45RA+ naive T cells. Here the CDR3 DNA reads TGCGCCAGCAGCCAATACAGAGGACAGGGAAATTCACCCCTCCACTTT. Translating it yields CASSQYRGQGNSPLHF.